The clone carrying this T cell receptor (beta chain) was recorded at least ten times. The sample is drawn from a study of T cells in Graves' hyperthyroidism and ophthalmopathy. Regions amplified from RNA transcripts were the TCR beta CDR3 regions. The TCR CDR3 first-round RT-PCR relied on the HTBI primer set. From the multiplex PCR reads, TCRdb called clonotypes with MiXCR, one entry per CDR3 protein. Of around 210,000 distinct CDR3 sequences in the sample, less than 20% were seen once. The CDR3 length is 14 residues. Germline values: CDR1 SGHRS, CDR2 YFSETQ. V lost 6 bases and J lost 3; bases outside the gene matches: 6.

The sequenced sample consisted of blood. The chain joins TRBV5-1 to TRBJ2-7, with 10 nucleotides matching TRBD1. The source of this sequence is a woman between 50 and 59 years old with Graves' hyperthyroidism. CDR3 sequence reads: CASTRDRGDYEQYF. The CDR3 DNA follows: TGCGCCAGCACCCGGGACAGGGGAGACTACGAGCAGTACTTC.